The 13 T cell receptor beta chains reported below all come from one sample, sequenced in a study of identical twins' blood T cells. TCRdb reprocessed the 5' RACE reads with MiXCR, giving one entry per CDR3 protein. The table includes 400,000 or so distinct CDR3 sequences, 28% detected once. Sample: PBMCs. The receptors derive from a woman aged 18-55 years in good health.

This clonotype has a handful of counts. The V call is TRBV6-1, the J call TRBJ2-1; D unresolved. CDR3 length equals 13 residues. Germline CDR1 is MNHNS and CDR2 is SASEGT. Trimming cost V 1 base and J 7 bases, with 8 bases left between them. CDR3 in DNA: TGTGCCAGCAGTGAAGAAGAGGTAAATGAGCAGTTCTTC. This sequence encodes CASSEEEVNEQFF.

CDR3 DNA: TGTGCCAGCAGCAGCAATCCAGCTAACTATGGCTACACCTTC. Protein: CASSSNPANYGYTF. The genes are TRBV6-1 and TRBJ1-2; D is undetermined. From germline, CDR1 is MNHNS and CDR2 SASEGT. The CDR3 contains 14 residues. V lost 6 bases, J lost 0 bases, and 11 bases lay in between.

The chain recombines TRBV7-8 with TRBJ1-4; 7 nucleotides line up with TRBD1. After removal of 5 bases from V and 7 bases from J, the junction contained 7 bases not matched to a gene. The CDR3 is 14 amino acids. CDR1 is SGHVS and CDR2 is FQNEAQ in the germline V gene. DNA for the CDR3: TGTGCCAGCAGCCCCGGGACAGTGGCTGAAAAACTGTTTTTT. Its protein is CASSPGTVAEKLFF.

This clonotype was recorded at least ten times. The V gene is TRBV5-1, the J gene TRBJ1-1; D remains unclear. The CDR3 has 12 residues. V was trimmed by 5 bases and J by 3 bases, leaving 8 bases between them. CDR1 and CDR2 (germline): SGHRS, YFSETQ. CDR3 DNA sequence: TGCGCCAGCAGAGAAGGGTACACTGAAGCTTTCTTT. Amino acid sequence: CASREGYTEAFF.

This clonotype was counted only a few times. CDR3: CASSTSRGTENTGELFF. CDR3 bases: TGCGCCAGCAGCACCAGCCGGGGGACAGAGAACACCGGGGAGCTGTTTTTT. This sequence joins TRBV5-1 and TRBJ2-2; possibly TRBD1 for D (7 bases). CDR3 size: 17 residues. With 4 bases removed from V and 1 base from J, the gap between germline ends came to 17 bases. Germline values: CDR1 SGHRS, CDR2 YFSETQ.

J is TRBJ1-5 and V is TRBV11-3; 8 nucleotides match TRBD1. The CDR3 consists of 14 residues. V trimming: 8 bases; J trimming: 5 bases; junction bases outside the gene matches: 8. Germline V gene lookup returns CDR1 SGHNT and CDR2 YENEEA. The chain's CDR3 is CASPRTGIHQPQHF. The DNA of the CDR3 is TGTGCCAGCCCCCGGACAGGGATTCATCAGCCCCAGCATTTT.

This clonotype has only a few counts. The chain couples TRBV29-1 to TRBJ1-1, with 8 positions matching TRBD1. The CDR3 has 13 residues. The germline V gene has CDR1 SQVTM and CDR2 ANQGSEA. The ends lost 5 bases at V and 4 bases at J; junction bases unmatched: 6. Written as DNA, the CDR3 is TGCAGCGTTCGGGACAGGCGGGGCACTGAAGCTTTCTTT. Translating gives CSVRDRRGTEAFF.

The CDR3 here is CASSHSGGPTEAFF. The DNA of the CDR3 is TGTGCCAGCTCACACTCCGGGGGACCCACTGAAGCTTTCTTT. J is TRBJ1-1 and V is TRBV18; D might be TRBD1 (5 bases). The CDR3 covers 14 residues. Germline CDR1 and CDR2: KGHSH and LQKENI. V lost 4 bases and J lost 4, with 13 bases in between.

V usage is TRBV11-2 and J usage is TRBJ1-2; 10 bases agree with TRBD1. V gave up 1 base and J gave up 1 base; unmatched junction bases: 9. Germline-derived CDR1 and CDR2 are SGHAT and FQNNGV. The CDR3 length is 18 residues. The DNA of the CDR3 is TGTGCCAGCAGCTTAGGCCGGGACAGGGGTAGCGTTAACTATGGCTACACCTTC. This sequence encodes CASSLGRDRGSVNYGYTF.

In this sample, this clonotype turned up many times. The CDR3 sequence: CASSLGGSNTGELFF. CDR3 DNA sequence: TGTGCCAGCAGTTTGGGAGGGAGTAACACCGGGGAGCTGTTTTTT. The chain recombines TRBV12-3 or TRBV12-4 with TRBJ2-2, with 7 bases matching TRBD2. Trimming cost V 3 bases and J 2 bases; bases outside gene matches: 3. The CDR3 runs 15 residues.

The chain has TRBV10-3 and TRBJ1-2; 10 positions match TRBD1. Germline assignment: CDR1 ENHRY and CDR2 SYGVKD. V gave up 6 bases and J gave up 7 bases; unmatched junction bases: 8. The CDR3 runs 14 residues. CDR3 in DNA: TGTGCCATCAGCAGACAGGGGGCCTCCCGTGGCTACACCTTC. Its protein is CAISRQGASRGYTF.

In this sample, this clonotype turned up a few times. This chain connects TRBV9 to TRBJ1-1; D perhaps matches TRBD1 (5 bases). Germline loops: CDR1 SGDLS, CDR2 YYNGEE. The CDR3 contains 13 residues. V was pared by 0 bases and J by 7 bases, with 10 bases between. The CDR3 DNA reads TGTGCCAGCAGCGTAGCTGACGGGGGTGAAGCTTTCTTT. This translates into CASSVADGGEAFF. The full variable domain, its missing parts supplied by reference TRBV9 and TRBJ1-1, is DSGVTQTPKHLITATGQRVTLRCSPRSGDLSVYWYQQSLDQGLQFLIQYYNGEERAKGNILERFSAQQFPDLHSELNLSSLELGDSALYFCASSVADGGEAFFGQGTRLTVV.

To note about this clonotype: The missing conserved phenylalanine or tryptophan at the end of this CDR3 makes a read error likely. The chain is built from TRBV19 and TRBJ1-1; D unclear. This CDR3 has 11 residues. CDR1 is LNHDA, CDR2 SQIVND, per germline (reference sequence). Trimming removed 7 bases from V and 6 bases from J, with 9 bases in between. The CDR3: CASKSGSEAFS. DNA for the CDR3: TGTGCCAGTAAGTCCGGATCTGAAGCTTTCTCT.